These 7 T cell receptor beta chains share one sample of origin, sequenced in a study of blood T cells in healthy people across ages. It was with a sample-barcoded 5' primer and a J-beta primer mix that a second PCR of about 6 to 12 cycles was run. TCRdb analysed the 5' RACE reads with MiXCR anew, one entry per CDR3 protein. The sample records a few hundred thousand distinct CDR3 sequences, approximately 27% being singletons. Input material: blood. These receptors came from a woman between 65 and 79 years old in good health.

This clonotype was seen more than once but under ten times. The rearrangement uses TRBV6-5 and TRBJ2-4; the match to TRBD2 covers 13 bases. Germline V gene sequence: CDR1 MNHEY, CDR2 SVGAGI. CDR3 length: 14 amino acids. The J segment lost 12 bases and the V segment lost 2 bases, leaving 4 bases of the junction unmatched. As DNA, the CDR3 is TGTGCCAGCAGTTACGGACTAGCGGGGGCCTATCAGTACTTC. This encodes CASSYGLAGAYQYF.

The chain joins TRBV6-2 or TRBV6-3 to TRBJ2-3; the D is unclear. The CDR3 extends over 14 amino acids. Germline CDR1 and CDR2: MNHEY and SVGEGT. Trimming shortened V by 3 bases and J by 2 bases, and 9 bases separated the two germline ends. The CDR3 DNA is TGTGCCAGCAGTTATAGGCGGATCACAGATACGCAGTATTTT. As protein: CASSYRRITDTQYF.

V is TRBV4-3 and J is TRBJ2-3; 10 bases fit TRBD2. The CDR3 has 16 residues. Per germline, CDR1 LGHNA and CDR2 YSLEER. The trim removed 3 bases at V and 3 bases at J, leaving 6 bases unmatched. The CDR3 is CASSQGSGGHTDTQYF. The CDR3 DNA follows: TGCGCCAGCAGCCAGGGTAGCGGGGGGCATACAGATACGCAGTATTTT.

The chain combines TRBV5-5 with TRBJ1-1, with unresolved D. Germline-derived CDR1 and CDR2 are SGHKS and YYEKEE (reference sequence). V shed 1 base and J shed 8 bases, with 18 bases lying between them. The CDR3 contains 15 residues. This CDR3 reads CASSLKVAVHREAFF. The CDR3 DNA is TGTGCCAGCAGCTTGAAGGTCGCAGTCCACCGGGAAGCTTTCTTT.

With respect to this clonotype: A much larger clone differs by one base, so this may be a read error. V is TRBV10-3 and J is TRBJ2-7, with a possible D match to TRBD2 (5 bases). Looked up from germline, CDR1 is ENHRY and CDR2 is SYGVKD. The CDR3 covers 14 residues. CDR3 amino acids: CAISESGSDYEHYF. The CDR3 nucleotides are TGTGCCATCAGTGAGTCAGGGTCTGACTACGAGCACTACTTC.

This clonotype has a handful of counts. The J gene is TRBJ1-6, the V gene TRBV7-9; TRBD1 agrees at 8 bases. The CDR3 runs to 16 residues. Per the germline V gene, CDR1 is SEHNR and CDR2 is FQNEAQ (reference sequence). With 0 bases clipped from V and 9 bases from J, the junction kept 7 bases outside the gene matches. CDR3 in amino acids: CASSLAGQGAGSPLHF. As DNA, the CDR3 is TGTGCCAGCAGCTTAGCGGGGCAGGGGGCCGGTTCACCCCTCCACTTT.

The chain couples TRBV20-1 to TRBJ1-5; no definite D call. The CDR3 is made up of 12 amino acids. The V gene lost 0 bases and the J gene lost 6 bases, with 6 bases spanning the gap. Germline lookup yields CDR1 DFQATT and CDR2 SNEGSKA (reference sequence). The CDR3 DNA follows: TGCAGTGCTAGAGATAGGTCTCAGCCCCAGCATTTT. Its translation is CSARDRSQPQHF.